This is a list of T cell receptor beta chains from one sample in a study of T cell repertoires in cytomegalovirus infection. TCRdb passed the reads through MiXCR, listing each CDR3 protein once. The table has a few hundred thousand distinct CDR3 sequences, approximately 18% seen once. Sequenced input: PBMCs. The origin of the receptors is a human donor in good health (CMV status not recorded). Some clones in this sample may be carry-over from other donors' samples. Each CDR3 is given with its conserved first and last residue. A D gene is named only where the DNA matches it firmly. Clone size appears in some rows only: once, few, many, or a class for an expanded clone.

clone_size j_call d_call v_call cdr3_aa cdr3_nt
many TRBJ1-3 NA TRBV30 CAWSRPTDRDRNTIYF TGTGCCTGGAGTAGACCCACGGACAGAGACCGAAACACCATATATTTT
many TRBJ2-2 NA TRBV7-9 CASVRGIDGELFF TGTGCCAGCGTTCGGGGAATCGACGGGGAGCTGTTTTTT
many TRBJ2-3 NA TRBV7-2 CASSPDRGPDTQYF TGTGCCAGCAGCCCCGATCGGGGACCAGATACGCAGTATTTT
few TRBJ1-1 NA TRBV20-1 CSARDREFTEAFF TGCAGTGCTAGAGATAGGGAATTCACTGAAGCTTTCTTT
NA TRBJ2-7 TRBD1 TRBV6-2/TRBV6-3 CASSKRRDRLSYEQYF TGTGCCAGCAGCAAACGCCGGGACAGACTCTCCTACGAGCAGTACTTC
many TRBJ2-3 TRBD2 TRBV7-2 CASSFTAGSKDTQYF TGTGCCAGCAGCTTCACAGCGGGGTCAAAAGATACGCAGTATTTT
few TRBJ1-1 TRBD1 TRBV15 CATHAGTVNTEAFF TGTGCCACTCACGCCGGGACAGTGAACACTGAAGCTTTCTTT
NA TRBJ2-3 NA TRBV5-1 CASSWGLDTQYF TGCGCCAGCAGCTGGGGACTAGATACGCAGTATTTT
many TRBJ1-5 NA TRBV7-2 CASSRGADNQPQHF TGTGCCAGCAGCCGGGGGGCGGATAATCAGCCCCAGCATTTT
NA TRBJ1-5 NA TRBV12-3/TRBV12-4 CASSKQGLSNQPQHF TGTGCCAGCAGCAAACAGGGATTAAGCAATCAGCCCCAGCATTTT
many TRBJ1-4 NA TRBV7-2 CASSLQATYEKLFF TGTGCCAGCAGCTTACAGGCGACCTATGAAAAACTGTTTTTT
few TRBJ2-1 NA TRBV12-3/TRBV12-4 CASSLRTGEQFF TGTGCCAGCAGTCTCAGGACGGGTGAGCAGTTCTTC
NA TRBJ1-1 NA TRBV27 CATAGAWTEAFF TGTGCTACGGCGGGGGCTTGGACTGAAGCTTTCTTT
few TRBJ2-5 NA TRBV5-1 CASSLSTYQETQYF TGCGCCAGCAGCTTGTCTACCTACCAAGAGACCCAGTACTTC
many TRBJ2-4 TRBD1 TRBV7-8 CASRARTGASHDIQYF TGTGCCAGCAGGGCTCGGACAGGCGCTAGCCATGACATTCAGTACTTC
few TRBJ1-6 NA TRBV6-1 CASAEGVRTISSPLHF TGTGCCTCCGCCGAGGGGGTTAGAACTATCAGCTCACCCCTCCACTTT
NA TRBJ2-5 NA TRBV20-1 CSARGQDQETQYF TGCAGTGCTAGAGGGCAGGATCAAGAGACCCAGTACTTC
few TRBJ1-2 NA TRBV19 CASTGGMRGYGYTF TGTGCCAGTACTGGGGGTATGAGAGGCTATGGCTACACCTTC
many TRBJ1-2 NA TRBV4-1 CASSLRTYRGTYGYTF TGCGCCAGCAGCCTGCGCACGTACCGCGGCACCTATGGCTACACCTTC
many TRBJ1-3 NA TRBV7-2 CASSLMGQTGNTIYF TGTGCCAGCAGCTTAATGGGGCAAACTGGAAACACCATATATTTT
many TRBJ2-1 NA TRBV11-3 CASSPGVGERSYNEQFF TGTGCCAGCAGCCCTGGGGTCGGCGAAAGATCCTACAATGAGCAGTTCTTC
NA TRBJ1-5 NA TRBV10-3 CAISESGDPNQPQHF TGTGCCATCAGTGAGTCTGGGGACCCGAATCAGCCCCAGCATTTT
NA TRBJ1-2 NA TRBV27 CASSLSDLGYGYTF TGTGCCAGCAGTTTATCGGATTTGGGGTATGGCTACACCTTC
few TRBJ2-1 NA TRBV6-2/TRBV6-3 CASSTPGRTGNNEQFF TGTGCCAGCAGTACCCCTGGCCGCACGGGAAACAATGAGCAGTTCTTC
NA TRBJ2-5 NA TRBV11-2 CASSLVLRQETQYF TGTGCCAGCAGCTTAGTGCTGAGGCAAGAGACCCAGTACTTC
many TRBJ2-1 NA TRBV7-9 CASSPDPNEQFF TGTGCCAGCAGCCCCGACCCCAATGAGCAGTTCTTC
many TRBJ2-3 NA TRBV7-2 CASSSQSRLQDTQYF TGTGCCAGCAGCTCACAGAGCCGACTGCAGGATACGCAGTATTTT
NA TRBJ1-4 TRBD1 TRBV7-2 CASSLDGTGEEKLFF TGTGCCAGCAGCTTGGATGGGACAGGGGAAGAAAAACTGTTTTTT
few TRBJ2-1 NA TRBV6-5 CASSYNSRARGNEQFF TGTGCCAGCAGTTACAATAGCCGGGCCCGTGGGAATGAGCAGTTCTTC
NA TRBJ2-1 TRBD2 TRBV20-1 CSARKVAGNNEQFF TGCAGTGCTAGAAAAGTAGCGGGTAACAATGAGCAGTTCTTC
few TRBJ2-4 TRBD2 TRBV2 CASSERRGVAKNIQYF TGTGCCAGCAGTGAACGGCGGGGGGTAGCCAAAAACATTCAGTACTTC
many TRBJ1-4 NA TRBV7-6 CASSLMAGTEKLFF TGTGCCAGCAGCTTAATGGCAGGGACCGAAAAACTGTTTTTT
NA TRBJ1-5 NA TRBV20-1 CSATDVGGVNQPQHF TGCAGTGCTACGGATGTGGGGGGGGTCAATCAGCCCCAGCATTTT
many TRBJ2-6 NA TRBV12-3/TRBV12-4 CASSLEKGTSGANVLTF TGTGCCAGCAGTTTGGAGAAAGGGACCTCTGGGGCCAACGTCCTGACTTTC
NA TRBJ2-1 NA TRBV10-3 CAISRVAGNEQFF TGTGCCATCAGCCGCGTTGCGGGCAATGAGCAGTTCTTC
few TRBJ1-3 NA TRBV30 CAWSVQGSGNTIYF TGTGCCTGGAGTGTTCAGGGCTCTGGAAACACCATATATTTT
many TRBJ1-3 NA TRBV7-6 CASSLDGVRNTIYF TGTGCCAGCAGCTTAGATGGGGTCCGAAACACCATATATTTT
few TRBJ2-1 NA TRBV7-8 CASSPGHRANEQFF TGTGCCAGCAGCCCAGGCCACAGGGCTAATGAGCAGTTCTTC
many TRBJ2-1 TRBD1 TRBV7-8 CASSFVDRGNEQFF TGTGCCAGCAGCTTCGTGGACAGGGGCAATGAGCAGTTCTTC
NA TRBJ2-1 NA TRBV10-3 CAISEASEQFF TGTGCCATCAGTGAGGCGAGTGAGCAGTTCTTC
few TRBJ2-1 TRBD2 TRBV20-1 CSAKTSGGVLYNEQFF TGCAGTGCTAAGACTAGCGGGGGTGTACTGTACAATGAGCAGTTCTTC
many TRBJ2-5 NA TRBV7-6 CASSLAQRQRATQYF TGTGCCAGCAGCTTAGCCCAAAGGCAGAGGGCGACCCAGTACTTC
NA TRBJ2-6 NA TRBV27 CASSWQGSSGANVLTF TGTGCCAGCAGTTGGCAGGGGAGCTCTGGGGCCAACGTCCTGACTTTC
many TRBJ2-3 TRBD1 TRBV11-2 CASRMDRGFTDTQYF TGTGCCAGCAGAATGGACAGGGGGTTTACAGATACGCAGTATTTT
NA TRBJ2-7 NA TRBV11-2 CASSPGQPNYEQYF TGTGCCAGCAGCCCTGGACAGCCCAACTACGAGCAGTACTTC
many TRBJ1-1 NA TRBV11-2 CASSWGVRGGAGNTEAFF TGTGCCAGCAGCTGGGGGGTTCGTGGGGGTGCTGGGAACACTGAAGCTTTCTTT
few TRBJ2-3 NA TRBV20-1 CSARRTDTQYF TGCAGTGCTAGACGAACAGATACGCAGTATTTT
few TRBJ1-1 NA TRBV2 CASRSINSEAFF TGTGCCAGCAGGTCGATAAACAGTGAAGCTTTCTTT
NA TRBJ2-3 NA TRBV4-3 CASSQWTIGGLTDTQYF TGCGCCAGCAGCCAATGGACCATTGGGGGACTCACAGATACGCAGTATTTT
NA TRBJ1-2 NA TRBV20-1 CSARVGVHGYTF TGCAGTGCTAGAGTAGGAGTACATGGCTACACCTTC
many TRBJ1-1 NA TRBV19 CASSKKGFYTEAFF TGTGCCAGTAGTAAAAAGGGGTTTTACACTGAAGCTTTCTTT